One sample yielded the 3 T cell receptor beta chains listed below, sequenced in a study of blood T cell repertoires in COVID-19. This table comes from immunoSEQ multiplex PCR, and its TCRdb copy is limited to in-frame clones, with some not included. Of around 130,000 clones in the sample, 80% were seen once. The sequenced material came from peripheral blood. These receptors all come from a man in his sixties with active or convalescent COVID-19.

This rearrangement joins TRBV20-1 to TRBJ1-1; D call uncertain. Germline V gene lookup returns CDR1 DFQATT and CDR2 SNEGSKA (reference sequence). The CDR3 is made up of 11 amino acids. Trimming stripped 7 bases from V and 10 bases from J, with 16 bases between. The CDR3 protein is CSGRFLGPAFF. The CDR3 DNA reads as TGCAGTGGAAGATTCCTCGGTCCAGCTTTCTTT.

This clone was observed a handful of times. The chain recombines TRBV5-4 with TRBJ1-4, with 7 bases matching TRBD1. From germline, CDR1 is SGHNT and CDR2 YYREEE (reference sequence). The J segment lost 6 bases and the V segment lost 0 bases, leaving 2 bases of the junction unmatched. This CDR3 spans 14 amino acids. The CDR3 sequence is CASSLDRGDEKLFF. DNA for the CDR3: TGTGCCAGCAGCTTGGACAGGGGTGATGAAAAACTGTTTTTT.

The genes are TRBV19 and TRBJ1-2; no firm D call. The V end was cut by 4 bases, the J end by 5 bases, with 14 bases between. Germline V gene data show CDR1 as LNHDA and CDR2 as SQIVND (reference sequence). The CDR3 is 14 residues long. The CDR3 sequence is CASSNRGRRYGYTF. CDR3 coding DNA: TGTGCCAGTAGTAACCGGGGAAGGCGATATGGCTACACCTTC.